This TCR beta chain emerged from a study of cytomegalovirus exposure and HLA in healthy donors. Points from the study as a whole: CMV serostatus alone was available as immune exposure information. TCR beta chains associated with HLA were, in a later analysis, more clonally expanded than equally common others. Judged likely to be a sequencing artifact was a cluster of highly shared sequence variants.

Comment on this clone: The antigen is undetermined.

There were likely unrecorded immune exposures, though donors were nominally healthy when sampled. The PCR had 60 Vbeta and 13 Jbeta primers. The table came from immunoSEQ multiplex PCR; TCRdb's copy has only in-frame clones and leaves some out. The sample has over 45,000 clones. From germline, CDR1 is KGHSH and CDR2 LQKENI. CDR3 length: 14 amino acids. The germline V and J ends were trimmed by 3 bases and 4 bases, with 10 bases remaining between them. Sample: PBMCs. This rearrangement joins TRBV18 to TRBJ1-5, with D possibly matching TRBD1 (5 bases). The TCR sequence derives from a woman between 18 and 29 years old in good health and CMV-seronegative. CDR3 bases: TGTGCCAGCTCACCGGGGGGGGGAAATCAGCCCCAGCATTTT. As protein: CASSPGGGNQPQHF.